One and the same sample provided the 22 T cell receptor beta chains below, sequenced in a study of cytotoxic CD8 clonotypes in ibrutinib-treated CLL (dated by TCRdb to about 2021). The library was generated by the immunoSEQ multiplex PCR assay. Drawn from immuneACCESS, this table holds only the in-frame rearrangements with V and J called that TCRdb kept. Clones are partly lost; checked studies trace under half to an unresolved V gene and leave the rest unexplained. This sample holds 300,000 to 350,000 clones; 80% were observed only once. More than 6% of the sample lies in the top ten. The source was PBMCs, collected before ibrutinib treatment. The source is a human donor with chronic lymphocytic leukemia.

The CDR3 spells CATSRDTGDGNTIYF. The DNA for the CDR3 is TGTGCCACCAGCAGAGATACTGGAGACGGAAACACCATATATTTT. The chain couples TRBV15 to TRBJ1-3; D call uncertain. Trimming took off 0 bases at V and 4 bases at J, with 10 bases between the two ends. CDR1 is LNHNV and CDR2 is YYDKDF in the germline V gene (reference sequence). The CDR3 runs 15 residues.

The chain is built from TRBV11-3 and TRBJ2-1, with a weak D call TRBD2 (6 bases). Trimming removed 0 bases at V and 4 bases at J, with 10 bases between. The CDR3 totals 15 residues. Per the germline V gene, CDR1 is SGHNT and CDR2 is YENEEA. CDR3 in amino acids: CASSLDPGLYNEQFF. The CDR3 DNA sequence: TGTGCCAGCAGCTTAGATCCAGGACTATACAATGAGCAGTTCTTC.

V is TRBV12-5 and J is TRBJ1-5; unclear D gene. This CDR3 has 12 residues. Between the trimmed V and J ends, which lost 5 bases and 6 bases, there was a span of 8 bases. From germline, CDR1 is LGHNT and CDR2 FRNRAP. The CDR3 bases are TGTGCTAGTGGTCTACCAGGTCAGCCCCAGCATTTT. As protein: CASGLPGQPQHF.

The V call is TRBV28, the J call TRBJ1-1, with TRBD1 identical over 8 bases. This CDR3 is built from 14 residues. The V gene's germline CDR1 is MDHEN and CDR2 SYDVKM. The V segment lost 5 bases and the J segment 0 bases; nucleotides outside the gene matches: 2. CDR3 bases: TGTGCCAGCAGTCAACAGGGGGTGAACACTGAAGCTTTCTTT. The encoded protein is CASSQQGVNTEAFF.

V is TRBV5-4 and J is TRBJ1-3, with D uncertain. This CDR3 has 16 residues. V lost 5 bases to trimming and J lost 0 bases, with 15 bases between them. Germline assignment: CDR1 SGHNT and CDR2 YYREEE (reference sequence). CDR3 residues: CASSPGPASSGNTIYF. The CDR3 nucleotides read TGTGCCAGCAGTCCCGGGCCCGCGAGCTCTGGAAACACCATATATTTT.

On this clone: The sample holds other DNA sequences that translate to the same CDR3. The V and J genes are TRBV18 and TRBJ1-1; no reliable D call. The CDR3 loop spans 13 amino acids. V lost 0 bases and J 1 base, leaving 3 bases between the germline ends. The germline V gene has CDR1 KGHSH and CDR2 LQKENI. The DNA of the CDR3 is TGTGCCAGCTCACCACCAGGGAACACTGAAGCTTTCTTT. Protein: CASSPPGNTEAFF.

The chain uses TRBV14 and TRBJ1-5; TRBD1 aligns across 7 bases. The V and J ends lost 0 bases and 4 bases, in that order; junction bases with no gene match: 21. The CDR3 runs to 21 residues. In germline, CDR1 is SGHDN, CDR2 FVKESK. The CDR3 is CASSQDNERDRARFRNQPQHF. The CDR3 bases are TGTGCCAGCAGCCAAGATAACGAAAGAGACAGGGCGAGGTTCAGGAATCAGCCCCAGCATTTT.

A single count supports this clone. V gene TRBV4-3 combines with J gene TRBJ2-7; 9 nucleotides align to TRBD2. CDR3 length: 15 amino acids. In germline, CDR1 is LGHNA, CDR2 YSLEER. V shed 4 bases and J 3 bases; nucleotides not matched to a gene: 7. The CDR3 region has the DNA TGCGCCAGCAGCCGTGTAACTAGCGGGCTCTACGAGCAGTACTTC. Residues: CASSRVTSGLYEQYF.

The genes are TRBV11-2 and TRBJ2-7; D unresolved. Germline V gene sequence: CDR1 SGHAT, CDR2 FQNNGV. The germline V and J ends were trimmed by 1 base and 4 bases, with 8 bases remaining between them. The CDR3 length is 13 residues. The CDR3 protein is CASSLGRAYEQYF. In DNA form, the CDR3 reads TGTGCCAGCAGCTTAGGGAGAGCTTACGAGCAGTACTTC.

The chain couples TRBV10-2 to TRBJ2-4; TRBD1 is a possible D gene (6 bases). V lost 6 bases and J 7 bases, leaving 16 bases between the germline ends. The CDR3 length is 14 residues. Germline loops: CDR1 WSHSY, CDR2 SAAADI. This chain's CDR3 is CASSPVGAQNIQYF. The CDR3 bases are TGCGCCAGCAGCCCGGTGGGGGCCCAGAACATTCAGTACTTC.

The chain has TRBV9 and TRBJ1-6; no reliable D call. The germline gives CDR1 SGDLS, CDR2 YYNGEE. Deletions cut 3 bases from V and 7 bases from J, with 8 bases between. The CDR3 has 13 amino acids. CDR3 nucleotide sequence: TGTGCCAGCAGCGCTATACTCAATTCACCCCTCCACTTT. This encodes CASSAILNSPLHF.

J is TRBJ2-7 and V is TRBV7-2; a weak D match, TRBD2 (5 bases). The CDR3 is 16 residues long. V lost 6 bases to trimming and J lost 5 bases, with 23 bases between them. Germline V gene data show CDR1 as SGHTA and CDR2 as FQGNSA. In nucleotides, the CDR3 is TGTGCCAGCAGGAGCGGAGCTATCGGACCTCTGAACGAGCAGTACTTC. Its translation: CASRSGAIGPLNEQYF.

This clone was found once. This chain joins TRBV6-5 and TRBJ2-5; 7 bases are a match to TRBD2. The CDR3 is 14 residues long. The ends lost 6 bases at V and 4 bases at J; junction bases unmatched: 8. Germline values: CDR1 MNHEY, CDR2 SVGAGI. The CDR3 reads CASSEAWGGETQYF. The DNA of the CDR3 is TGTGCCAGCAGCGAAGCCTGGGGGGGAGAGACCCAGTACTTC.

The genes are TRBV18 and TRBJ1-3; 8 bases are shared with TRBD1. The trim removed 0 bases at V and 4 bases at J, leaving 8 bases unmatched. This CDR3 contains 17 residues. Germline lookup yields CDR1 KGHSH and CDR2 LQKENI. CDR3 sequence reads: CASSPPPRTGPGNTIYF. The CDR3 DNA reads as TGTGCCAGCTCACCACCCCCTCGGACAGGGCCCGGAAACACCATATATTTT.

CDR3 coding DNA: TGTGCCAGCAGGCGAGGGGGAGCGAACACCGGGGAGCTGTTTTTT. Protein: CASRRGGANTGELFF. This chain links TRBV6-4 with TRBJ2-2, with a possible D match to TRBD1 (6 bases). Germline values: CDR1 MRHNA, CDR2 SNTAGT. The germline V and J ends were trimmed by 6 bases and 0 bases, with 11 bases remaining between them. This CDR3 region has 15 residues.

V gene TRBV6-1 combines with J gene TRBJ1-1; TRBD1 matches 9 bases. This CDR3 region has 14 residues. Per the germline V gene, CDR1 is MNHNS and CDR2 is SASEGT. The ends lost 6 bases at V and 4 bases at J; junction bases unmatched: 6. The CDR3 DNA sequence: TGTGCCAGCAGGGGGACAGGGTCGGTCACTGAAGCTTTCTTT. Encoded protein: CASRGTGSVTEAFF.

The chain couples TRBV5-6 to TRBJ2-7; 8 bases match TRBD1. CDR3 length: 15 amino acids. Germline values: CDR1 SGHDT, CDR2 YYEEEE. V lost 4 bases and J lost 6; bases outside the gene matches: 12. The DNA for the CDR3 is TGTGCCAGCAGCGGCCGGGCAGGGGGCGGCGGCGAGCAGTACTTC. This gives the protein CASSGRAGGGGEQYF.

This clone was counted a single time. This sequence joins TRBV28 and TRBJ2-6; D is uncertain. In germline, CDR1 is MDHEN, CDR2 SYDVKM. Trimming took 5 bases from V and 1 from J, leaving 9 bases between them. The CDR3 loop spans 15 amino acids. Written as DNA, the CDR3 is TGTGCCAGCAGTCCACCCAGGTCTGGGGCCAACGTCCTGACTTTC. This gives the protein CASSPPRSGANVLTF.

This clone was detected only a few times. V and J are TRBV19 and TRBJ1-4; D call uncertain. The CDR3 has 15 residues. Germline V CDR1 and CDR2: LNHDA, SQIVND (reference sequence). Trimming removed 10 bases at V and 4 bases at J, with 19 bases between. The CDR3 DNA is TGTGCCACTGGATTGTATGGGTGGGATAATGAAAAACTGTTTTTT. It specifies CATGLYGWDNEKLFF.

The chain employs TRBV5-8 and TRBJ2-7; TRBD2 matches 9 bases. The germline gives CDR1 SGHTS, CDR2 YDEGEE. The V and J ends lost 0 bases and 3 bases, in that order; junction bases with no gene match: 10. CDR3 length: 17 amino acids. CDR3 loop: CASSLDIAGAISYEQYF. The CDR3 DNA reads as TGTGCCAGCAGCTTGGATATAGCGGGAGCTATCAGCTACGAGCAGTACTTC.

The chain recombines TRBV7-6 with TRBJ2-7; D might be TRBD1 (5 bases). This CDR3 spans 14 amino acids. Germline V gives CDR1 SGHVS, CDR2 FNYEAQ. V was cut by 5 bases and J by 6 bases, with 17 bases left in between. CDR3 nucleotides: TGTGCCAGCAGCCCAGGGTATAGACTTGCCGAGCAGTACTTC. This gives the protein CASSPGYRLAEQYF.

The chain carries TRBV6-4 and TRBJ2-7; D may match TRBD1 or TRBD2 (5 bases each). Germline CDR1 reads MRHNA; CDR2 reads SNTAGT. This CDR3 region has 14 residues. V lost 5 bases and J 1 base, leaving 12 bases between the germline ends. For the CDR3, the DNA is TGTGCCAGCAGTAACCGGGACCGGTCCTACGAGCAGTACTTC. Protein product: CASSNRDRSYEQYF.